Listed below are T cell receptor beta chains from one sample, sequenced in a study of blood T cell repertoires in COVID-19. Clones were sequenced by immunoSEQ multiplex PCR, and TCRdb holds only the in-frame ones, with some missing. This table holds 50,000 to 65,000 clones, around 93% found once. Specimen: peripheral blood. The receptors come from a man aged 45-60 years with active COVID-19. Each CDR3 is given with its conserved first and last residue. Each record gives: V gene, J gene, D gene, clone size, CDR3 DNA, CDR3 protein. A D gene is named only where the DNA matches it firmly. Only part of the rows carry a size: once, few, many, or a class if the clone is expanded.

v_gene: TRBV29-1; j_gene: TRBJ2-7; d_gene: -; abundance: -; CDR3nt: TGCAGCGTAGTCGAGGACAGCTACGAGCAGTACTTC; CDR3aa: CSVVEDSYEQYF
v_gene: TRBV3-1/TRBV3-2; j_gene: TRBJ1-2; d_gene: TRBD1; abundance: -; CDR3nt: TGTGCCAGCAGCCAAGGAGGGACAGGGGTTTCCGGCGGCTACACCTTC; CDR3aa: CASSQGGTGVSGGYTF
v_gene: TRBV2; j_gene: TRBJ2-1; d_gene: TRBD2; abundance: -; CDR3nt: TGTGCCAGCAGTGGGGGGGGCCAGAGCGAAGCGGGAGAGGGCTATGAGCAGTTCTTC; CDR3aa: CASSGGGQSEAGEGYEQFF
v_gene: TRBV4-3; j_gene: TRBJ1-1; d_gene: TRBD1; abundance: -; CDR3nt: TGCGCCAGCAGCCGCCACCAGGGGGAAATCATGAACACTGAAGCTTTCTTT; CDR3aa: CASSRHQGEIMNTEAFF
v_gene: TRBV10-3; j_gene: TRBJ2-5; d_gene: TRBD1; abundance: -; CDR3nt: TGTGCCATCAGGAGCCGGGACAGACAAGAGACCCAGTACTTC; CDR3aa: CAIRSRDRQETQYF
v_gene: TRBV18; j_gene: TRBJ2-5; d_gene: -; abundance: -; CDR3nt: TGTGCCAGCTCATTCTTTCGCAAGCAGGGGAGCCAAGAGACCCAGTACTTC; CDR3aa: CASSFFRKQGSQETQYF
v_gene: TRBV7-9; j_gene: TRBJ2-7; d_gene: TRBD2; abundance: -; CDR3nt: TGTGCCAGCAGCCGGACTAGCGGGGGGGCTGCCTACGAGCAGTACTTC; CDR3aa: CASSRTSGGAAYEQYF
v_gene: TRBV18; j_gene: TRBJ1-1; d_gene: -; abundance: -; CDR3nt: TGTGCCAGCTCACCCAGGGACACTGAAGCTTTCTTT; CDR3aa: CASSPRDTEAFF
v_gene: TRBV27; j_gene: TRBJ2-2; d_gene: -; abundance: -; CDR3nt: TGTGCCAGCAGTTTAGGGCTGACCACCGGGGAGCTGTTTTTT; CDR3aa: CASSLGLTTGELFF
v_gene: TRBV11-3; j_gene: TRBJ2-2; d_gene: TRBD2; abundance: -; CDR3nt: TGTGCCAGCAGCCATTACCCGGGACTAGAGAACACCGGGGAGCTGTTTTTT; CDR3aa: CASSHYPGLENTGELFF
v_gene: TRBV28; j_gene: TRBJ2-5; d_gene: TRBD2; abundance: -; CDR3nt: TGTGCCAGCAGGGCTAGCGGACTCAAGGTAGAGACCCAGTACTTC; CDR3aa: CASRASGLKVETQYF
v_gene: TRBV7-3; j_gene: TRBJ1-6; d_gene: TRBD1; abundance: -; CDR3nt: TGTGCCAGCAGCTTAAGGCCAGGGGGTGGATCACCCCTCCACTTT; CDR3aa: CASSLRPGGGSPLHF
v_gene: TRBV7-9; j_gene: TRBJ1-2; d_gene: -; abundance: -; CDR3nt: TGTGCCAGCAGCTTCCCCGGCACAGGGAATCTTGGCTACACCTTC; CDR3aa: CASSFPGTGNLGYTF
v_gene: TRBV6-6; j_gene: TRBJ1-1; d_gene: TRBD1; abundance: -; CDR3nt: TGTGCCAGCAGACCGGGACAGCTGAACACTGAAGCTTTCTTT; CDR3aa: CASRPGQLNTEAFF
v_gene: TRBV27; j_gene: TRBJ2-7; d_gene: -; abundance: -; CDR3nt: TGTGCCAGCAGTTCTTTTGATAGAGGGAGCTCCTACGAGCAGTACTTC; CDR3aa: CASSSFDRGSSYEQYF
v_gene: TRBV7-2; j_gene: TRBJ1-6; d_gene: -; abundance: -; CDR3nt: TGTGCCAGCAGCAACCGACAAGGAAATTCACCCCTCCACTTT; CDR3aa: CASSNRQGNSPLHF
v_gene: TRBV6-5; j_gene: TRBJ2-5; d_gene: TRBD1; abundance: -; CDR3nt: TGTGCCAGCATAAGGGACAGGGGTGGAGAGACCCAGTACTTC; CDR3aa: CASIRDRGGETQYF
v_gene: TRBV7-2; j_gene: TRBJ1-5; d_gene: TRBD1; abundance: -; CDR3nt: TGTGCCAGCAGCCCCCAGGGACAGTTGAATCAGCCCCAGCATTTT; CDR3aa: CASSPQGQLNQPQHF
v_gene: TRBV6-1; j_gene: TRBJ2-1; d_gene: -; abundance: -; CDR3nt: TGTGCCAGCAGTGGCCCCGGTATGGGGGCGACTTCCTACAATGAGCAGTTCTTC; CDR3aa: CASSGPGMGATSYNEQFF
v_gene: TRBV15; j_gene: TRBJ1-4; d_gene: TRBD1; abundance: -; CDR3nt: TGTGCCACCAGCGTTGTGGACAGGGGTAATGAAAAACTGTTTTTT; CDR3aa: CATSVVDRGNEKLFF
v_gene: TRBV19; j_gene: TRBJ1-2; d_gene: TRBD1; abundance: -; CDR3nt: TGTGCCAGTAGTCTGGGGACAGGGCAGGCCTATGGCTACACCTTC; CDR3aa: CASSLGTGQAYGYTF
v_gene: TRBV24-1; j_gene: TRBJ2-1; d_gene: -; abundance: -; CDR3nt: TGTGCCACCAGTGATTCGGGTGAGCAGTTCTTC; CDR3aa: CATSDSGEQFF
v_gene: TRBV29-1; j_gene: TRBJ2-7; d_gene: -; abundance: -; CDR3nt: TGCAGCGTTGCTTCGACAGGTAGCTACGAGCAGTACTTC; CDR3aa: CSVASTGSYEQYF
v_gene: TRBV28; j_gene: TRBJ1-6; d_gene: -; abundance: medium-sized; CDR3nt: TGTGCCAGCAGAGGCCGCGACGACAGGCATCGTTCACCCCTCCACTTT; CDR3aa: CASRGRDDRHRSPLHF
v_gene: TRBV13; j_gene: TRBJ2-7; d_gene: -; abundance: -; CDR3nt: TGTGCCAGCAGCTTGCTCCGCCGTAATACGACTACCCCTAATCCCTACGAGCAGTACTTC; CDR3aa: CASSLLRRNTTTPNPYEQYF
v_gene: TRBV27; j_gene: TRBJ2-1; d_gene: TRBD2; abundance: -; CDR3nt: TGTGCCAGCAGTTTTGTGCGGGAGGGTCGAAATGAGCAGTTCTTC; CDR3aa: CASSFVREGRNEQFF
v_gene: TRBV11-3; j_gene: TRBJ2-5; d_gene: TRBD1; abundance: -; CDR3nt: TGTGCCAGCACCTTGGACAGGGGCCCTCAAGAGACCCAGTACTTC; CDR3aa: CASTLDRGPQETQYF
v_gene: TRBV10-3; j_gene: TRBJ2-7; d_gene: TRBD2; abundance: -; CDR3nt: TGTGCCATCAAGTTACTAGCGGGTGCCTACGAGCAGTACTTC; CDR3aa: CAIKLLAGAYEQYF
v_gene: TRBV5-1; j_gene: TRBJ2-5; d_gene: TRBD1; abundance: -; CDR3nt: TGCGCCAGCAGCTTGCGACAGGGGCTGGTAGGTGAGACCCAGTACTTC; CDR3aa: CASSLRQGLVGETQYF